This entry features one TCR beta chain sequence. Its specificity is unknown. This CDR3 has 15 residues. The germline V gene has CDR1 MGHRA and CDR2 YSYEKL. J was trimmed by 10 bases and V by 4 bases; bases with no gene match: 13. Profiling relied on immunoSEQ multiplex PCR, and the TCRdb table lists in-frame clones only, not all of them. The sample has some 47,000 clones; 86% are singletons. The data stem from a study of T cells after posttransplantation cyclophosphamide. The study's findings and limits: Later blood repertoires were often dominated by clones from the donor CD8+ memory compartment.

V and J are TRBV4-1 and TRBJ2-1; 7 positions match TRBD2. The clonotype was recovered from a man aged 30 to 45 with a blood cancer, CMV-positive, and with a related stem cell donor. Sequences were obtained from PBMCs. In nucleotides, the CDR3 is TGCGCCAGCAGCCCCCTCAATGGACTAGTGAGGGAGCAGTTCTTC. This gives the protein CASSPLNGLVREQFF.